This TCR beta chain was profiled in a study of T cell responses to AZD1222 COVID-19 vaccine. TCRdb keeps only in-frame clones here, not all; method: immunoSEQ multiplex PCR. The table has some 190,000 clones, around nine tenths seen once. Germline lookup yields CDR1 SGHVS and CDR2 FQNEAQ. The CDR3 is made up of 16 amino acids. Deletions cut 0 bases from V and 0 bases from J, with 9 bases between. Specimen: peripheral blood, collected 28 days after the second AZD1222 dose. The J gene is TRBJ2-1, the V gene TRBV7-8; D is ambiguous. The TCR sequence derives from an adult who received the AZD1222 COVID-19 vaccine. The CDR3 DNA is TGTGCCAGCAGCTTAGCAGCCACCAACTCCTACAATGAGCAGTTCTTC. As protein: CASSLAATNSYNEQFF.